This T cell receptor beta chain was documented in a study of OX40 agonist ivuxolimab in advanced cancers. In the study overall: Partial responses were observed in three patients, of whom one had hepatocellular carcinoma and two had cutaneous melanoma. General observations from the study: With doses of 0.1 to 3.0 mg/kg, CD4+ and CD8+ blood T cells had undergone clonal expansion by week 6.

Sequencing used immunoSEQ multiplex PCR; TCRdb keeps in-frame clones, though not all of them. In the table there are about 19,000 clones, around 84% of which are singletons. The J segment lost 4 bases and the V segment lost 5 bases, leaving 8 bases of the junction unmatched. Looked up from germline, CDR1 is MNHEY and CDR2 is SMNVEV (reference sequence). The CDR3 is 15 residues long. Concerning this clone itself: Its specificity is not known.

This TCR derives from an adult with an advanced solid tumor such as melanoma, head and neck, liver or kidney cancer. The chain has TRBV27 and TRBJ2-3; 8 nucleotides align to TRBD2. Sequenced here: CD4+ or CD8+ T cells sorted from blood, sampled in a trial of the OX40 agonist ivuxolimab. CDR3 region: CASSPWREVPDTQYF. Here the CDR3 DNA reads TGTGCCAGCAGTCCTTGGCGGGAGGTACCAGATACGCAGTATTTT.